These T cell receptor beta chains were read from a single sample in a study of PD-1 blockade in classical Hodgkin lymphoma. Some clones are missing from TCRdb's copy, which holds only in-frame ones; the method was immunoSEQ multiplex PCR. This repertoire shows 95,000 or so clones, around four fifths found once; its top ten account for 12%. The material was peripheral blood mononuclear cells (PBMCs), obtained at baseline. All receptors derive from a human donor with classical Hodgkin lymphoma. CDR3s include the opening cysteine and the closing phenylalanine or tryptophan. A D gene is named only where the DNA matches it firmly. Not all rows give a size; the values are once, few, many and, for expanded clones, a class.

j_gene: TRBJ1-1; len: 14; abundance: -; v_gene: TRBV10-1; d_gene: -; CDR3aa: CASSSGTTGTEAFF; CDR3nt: TGCGCCAGCAGTTCCGGGACAACTGGGACTGAAGCTTTCTTT
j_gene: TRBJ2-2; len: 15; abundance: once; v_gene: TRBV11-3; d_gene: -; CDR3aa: CASAPDSLRTGELFF; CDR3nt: TGTGCCAGCGCACCGGACAGTCTGCGGACCGGGGAGCTGTTTTTT
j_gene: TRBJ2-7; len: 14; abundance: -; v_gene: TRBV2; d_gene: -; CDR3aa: CASMPGTNSYEQYF; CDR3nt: TGTGCCAGCATGCCAGGAACGAACTCCTACGAGCAGTACTTC
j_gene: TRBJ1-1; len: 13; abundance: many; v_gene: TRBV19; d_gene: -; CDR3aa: CASTLPMGAEAFF; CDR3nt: TGTGCCAGTACCCTCCCGATGGGGGCTGAAGCTTTCTTT
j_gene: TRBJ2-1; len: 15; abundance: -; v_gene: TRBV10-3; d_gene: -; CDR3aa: CAISEATTAYNEQFF; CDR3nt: TGTGCCATCAGTGAGGCCACTACAGCTTACAATGAGCAGTTCTTC
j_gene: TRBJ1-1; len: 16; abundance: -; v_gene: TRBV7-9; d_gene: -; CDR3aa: CASSLRVGSLNTEAFF; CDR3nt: TGTGCCAGCAGCTTAAGGGTGGGCAGCCTGAACACTGAAGCTTTCTTT
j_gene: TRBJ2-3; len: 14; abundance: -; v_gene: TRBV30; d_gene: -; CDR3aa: CAWSLAPKGDTQYF; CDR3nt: TGTGCCTGGAGCCTAGCCCCCAAGGGAGATACGCAGTATTTT
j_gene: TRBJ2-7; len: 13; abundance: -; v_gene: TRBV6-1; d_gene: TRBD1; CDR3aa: CASRVTGHYEQYF; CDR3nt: TGTGCCAGCAGGGTGACAGGGCACTACGAGCAGTACTTC
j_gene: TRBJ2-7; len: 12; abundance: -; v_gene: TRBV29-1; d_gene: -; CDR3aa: CSVLLPGYEQYF; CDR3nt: TGCAGCGTTCTCCTTCCGGGGTACGAGCAGTACTTC
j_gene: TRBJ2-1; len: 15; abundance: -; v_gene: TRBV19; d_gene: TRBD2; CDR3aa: CASSWGLAGVGEQFF; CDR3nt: TGTGCCAGTAGTTGGGGTCTAGCGGGAGTCGGTGAGCAGTTCTTC
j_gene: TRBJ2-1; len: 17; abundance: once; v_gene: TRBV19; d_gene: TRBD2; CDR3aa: CASSIGSGFSGKNEQFF; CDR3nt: TGTGCCAGTAGTATAGGTTCCGGTTTTAGCGGGAAAAATGAGCAGTTCTTC
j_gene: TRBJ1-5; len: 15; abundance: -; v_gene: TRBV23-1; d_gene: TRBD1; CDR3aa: CASSRPGQSNQPQHF; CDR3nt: TGCGCCAGCAGCCGACCGGGACAGTCTAATCAGCCCCAGCATTTT
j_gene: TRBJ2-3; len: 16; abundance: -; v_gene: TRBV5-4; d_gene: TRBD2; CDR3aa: CASSFDVAGAFDTQYF; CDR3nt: TGTGCCAGCAGCTTTGATGTTGCGGGAGCTTTTGATACGCAGTATTTT
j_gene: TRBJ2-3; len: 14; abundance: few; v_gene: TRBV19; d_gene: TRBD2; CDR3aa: CASTIAGSTDTQYF; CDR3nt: TGTGCCAGTACTATAGCGGGGAGCACAGATACGCAGTATTTT
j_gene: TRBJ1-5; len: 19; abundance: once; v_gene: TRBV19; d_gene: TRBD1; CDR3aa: CASSPGPGTGVLGNQPQHF; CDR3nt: TGTGCCAGTAGCCCCGGGCCGGGGACAGGGGTCCTCGGCAATCAGCCCCAGCATTTT
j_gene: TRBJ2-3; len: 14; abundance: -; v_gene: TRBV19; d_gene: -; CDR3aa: CASSIAQLTDTQYF; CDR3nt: TGTGCCAGTAGTATAGCTCAGCTCACAGATACGCAGTATTTT
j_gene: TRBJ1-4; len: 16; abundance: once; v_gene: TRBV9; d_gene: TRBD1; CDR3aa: CASSRTGGTTNEKLFF; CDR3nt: TGTGCCAGCAGCCGGACAGGGGGGACAACTAATGAAAAACTGTTTTTT
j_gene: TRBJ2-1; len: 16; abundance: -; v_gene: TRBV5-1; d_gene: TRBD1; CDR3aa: CASSQDGTGGFNEQFF; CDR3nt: TGCGCCAGCAGCCAAGACGGGACAGGGGGTTTCAATGAGCAGTTCTTC
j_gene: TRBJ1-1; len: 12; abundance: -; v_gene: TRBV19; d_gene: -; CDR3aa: CASSIVGAAAFF; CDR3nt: TGTGCCAGTAGTATAGTGGGGGCGGCAGCTTTCTTT
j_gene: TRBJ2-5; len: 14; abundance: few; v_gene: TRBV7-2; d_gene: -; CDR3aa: CASSLMSGQETQYF; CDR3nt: TGTGCCAGCAGCTTAATGAGCGGGCAAGAGACCCAGTACTTC
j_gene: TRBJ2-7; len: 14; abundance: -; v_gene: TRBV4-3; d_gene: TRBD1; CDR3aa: CASSRRDSSYEQYF; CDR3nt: TGCGCCAGCAGCCGACGGGACAGCTCCTACGAGCAGTACTTC
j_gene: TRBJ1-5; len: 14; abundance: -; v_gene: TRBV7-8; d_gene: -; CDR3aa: CASSSFGVEQPQHF; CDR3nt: TGTGCCAGCAGCTCTTTCGGGGTAGAACAGCCCCAGCATTTT
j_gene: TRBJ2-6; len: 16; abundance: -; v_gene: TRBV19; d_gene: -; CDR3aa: CASSTLGGGGANVLTF; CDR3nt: TGTGCCAGTAGTACTCTGGGGGGTGGTGGGGCCAACGTCCTGACTTTC
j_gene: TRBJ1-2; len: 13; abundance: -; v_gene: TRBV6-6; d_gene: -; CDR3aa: CASGLGGNYGYTF; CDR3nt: TGTGCCAGCGGGCTAGGGGGGAACTATGGCTACACCTTC
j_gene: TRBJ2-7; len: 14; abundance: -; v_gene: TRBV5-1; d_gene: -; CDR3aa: CASSADRRAYEQYF; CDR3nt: TGCGCCAGCAGCGCCGACAGGCGGGCCTACGAGCAGTACTTC
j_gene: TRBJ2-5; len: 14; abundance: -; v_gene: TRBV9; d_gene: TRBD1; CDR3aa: CASSVGGQDETQYF; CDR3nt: TGTGCCAGCAGCGTAGGGGGACAGGATGAGACCCAGTACTTC
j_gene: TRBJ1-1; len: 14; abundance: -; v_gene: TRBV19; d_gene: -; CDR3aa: CASTPIQGGTEAFF; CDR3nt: TGTGCCAGTACCCCTATCCAAGGGGGCACTGAAGCTTTCTTT
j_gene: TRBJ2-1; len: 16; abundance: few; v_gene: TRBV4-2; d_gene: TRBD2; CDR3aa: CASSHLGASGTNEQFF; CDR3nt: TGTGCCAGCAGCCACCTTGGGGCTAGCGGGACCAATGAGCAGTTCTTC
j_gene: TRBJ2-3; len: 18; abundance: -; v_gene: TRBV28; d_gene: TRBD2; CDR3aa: CASSLPQLAGGPLYTQYF; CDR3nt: TGTGCCAGCAGTCTCCCCCAGCTAGCGGGAGGGCCTTTATATACGCAGTATTTT
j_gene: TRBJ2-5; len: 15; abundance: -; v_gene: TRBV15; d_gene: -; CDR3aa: CATSTHQEAGKTQYF; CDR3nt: TGTGCCACCAGCACCCACCAGGAGGCTGGGAAGACCCAGTACTTC
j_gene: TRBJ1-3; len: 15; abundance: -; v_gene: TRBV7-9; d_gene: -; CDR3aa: CASSLAGLSGNTIYF; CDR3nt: TGTGCCAGCAGCTTAGCAGGGCTCTCTGGAAACACCATATATTTT
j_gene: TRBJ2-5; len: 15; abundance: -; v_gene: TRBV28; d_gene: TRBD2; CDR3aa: CASSYEGGDQETQYF; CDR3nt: TGTGCCAGCAGTTACGAGGGAGGGGACCAAGAGACCCAGTACTTC
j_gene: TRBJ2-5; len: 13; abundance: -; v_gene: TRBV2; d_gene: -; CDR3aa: CASSVNRQETQYF; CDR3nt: TGTGCCAGCAGTGTCAACAGACAAGAGACCCAGTACTTC
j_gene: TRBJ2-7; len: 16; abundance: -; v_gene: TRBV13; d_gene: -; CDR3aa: CASSLGPRGRRYEQYF; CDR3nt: TGTGCCAGCAGCTTAGGACCCCGGGGGAGAAGATACGAGCAGTACTTC
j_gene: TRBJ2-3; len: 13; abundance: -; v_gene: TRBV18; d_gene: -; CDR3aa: CASSGLQADTQYF; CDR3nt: TGTGCCAGCTCCGGGCTACAGGCGGATACGCAGTATTTT
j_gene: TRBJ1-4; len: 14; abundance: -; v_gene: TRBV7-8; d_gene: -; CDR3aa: CASSLAGAREKLFF; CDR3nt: TGTGCCAGCAGCTTAGCAGGGGCTCGCGAAAAACTGTTTTTT
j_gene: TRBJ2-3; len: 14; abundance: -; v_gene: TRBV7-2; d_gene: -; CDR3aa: CASSLARGVDTQYF; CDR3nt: TGTGCCAGCAGCTTAGCCCGGGGCGTGGATACGCAGTATTTT
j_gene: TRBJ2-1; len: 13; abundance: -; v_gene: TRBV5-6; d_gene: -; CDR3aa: CASSLIQNNEQFF; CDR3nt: TGTGCCAGCAGCTTGATACAGAACAATGAGCAGTTCTTC
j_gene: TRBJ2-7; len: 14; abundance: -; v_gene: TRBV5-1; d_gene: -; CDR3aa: CASSLADTSYEQYF; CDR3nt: TGCGCCAGCAGCTTGGCCGATACATCCTACGAGCAGTACTTC
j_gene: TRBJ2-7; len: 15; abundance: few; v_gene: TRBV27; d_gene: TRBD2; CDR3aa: CASSIRDGGDYEQYF; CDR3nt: TGTGCCAGCAGTATCCGGGACGGGGGGGACTACGAGCAGTACTTC
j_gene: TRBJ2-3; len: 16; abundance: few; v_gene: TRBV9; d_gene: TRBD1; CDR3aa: CASSALTGSSTDTQYF; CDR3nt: TGTGCCAGCAGCGCTCTGACAGGGTCTAGCACAGATACGCAGTATTTT
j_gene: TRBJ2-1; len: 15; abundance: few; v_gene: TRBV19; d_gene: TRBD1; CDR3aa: CASIGTGQGYNEQFF; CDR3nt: TGTGCCAGTATCGGGACGGGACAGGGATACAATGAGCAGTTCTTC
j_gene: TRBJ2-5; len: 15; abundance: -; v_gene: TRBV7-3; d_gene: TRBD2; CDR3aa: CASSATSGREETQYF; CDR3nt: TGTGCCAGCAGCGCGACTAGCGGGAGGGAAGAGACCCAGTACTTC
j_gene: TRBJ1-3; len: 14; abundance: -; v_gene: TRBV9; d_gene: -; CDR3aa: CASSVGSSGNTIYF; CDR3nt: TGTGCCAGCAGCGTAGGGAGCTCTGGAAACACCATATATTTT
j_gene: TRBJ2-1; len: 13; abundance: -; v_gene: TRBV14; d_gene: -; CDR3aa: CASSQVIGNEQFF; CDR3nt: TGTGCCAGCAGCCAAGTTATCGGGAATGAGCAGTTCTTC
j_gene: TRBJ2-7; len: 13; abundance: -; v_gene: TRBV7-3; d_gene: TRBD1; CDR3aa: CASSRDREREQYF; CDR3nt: TGTGCCAGCAGCCGGGACAGGGAAAGGGAGCAGTACTTC
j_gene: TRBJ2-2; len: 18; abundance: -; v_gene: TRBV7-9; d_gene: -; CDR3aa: CASSRLWTGRANTGELFF; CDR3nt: TGTGCCAGCAGCCGACTGTGGACAGGGAGGGCGAACACCGGGGAGCTGTTTTTT
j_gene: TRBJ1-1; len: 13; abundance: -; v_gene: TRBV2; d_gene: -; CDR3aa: CASAEGKLLEAFF; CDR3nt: TGTGCCAGCGCCGAGGGCAAGCTCCTTGAAGCTTTCTTT
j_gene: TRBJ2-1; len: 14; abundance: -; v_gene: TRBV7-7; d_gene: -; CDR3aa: CASSPGLPTDEQFF; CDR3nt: TGTGCCAGCAGCCCGGGACTCCCCACCGATGAGCAGTTCTTC
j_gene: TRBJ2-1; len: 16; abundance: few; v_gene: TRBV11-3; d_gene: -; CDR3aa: CASSLGGWERENEQFF; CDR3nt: TGTGCCAGCAGCCTAGGGGGTTGGGAGAGGGAGAATGAGCAGTTCTTC
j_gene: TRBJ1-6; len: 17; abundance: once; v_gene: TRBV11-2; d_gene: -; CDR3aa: CASSLDSAGGWNSPLHF; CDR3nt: TGTGCCAGCAGCTTAGATAGCGCGGGGGGCTGGAATTCACCCCTCCACTTT